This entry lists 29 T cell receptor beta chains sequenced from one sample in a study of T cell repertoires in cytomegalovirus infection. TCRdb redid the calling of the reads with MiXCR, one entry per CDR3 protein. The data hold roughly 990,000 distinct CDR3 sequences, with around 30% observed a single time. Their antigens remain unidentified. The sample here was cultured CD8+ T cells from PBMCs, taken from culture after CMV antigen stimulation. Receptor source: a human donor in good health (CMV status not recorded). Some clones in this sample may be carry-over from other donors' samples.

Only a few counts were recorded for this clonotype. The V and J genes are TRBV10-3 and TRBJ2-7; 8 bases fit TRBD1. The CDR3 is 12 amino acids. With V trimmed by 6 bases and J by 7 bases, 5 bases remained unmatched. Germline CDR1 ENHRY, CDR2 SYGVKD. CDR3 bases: TGTGCCATCAGGGACAGGGTCGGAGAGCAGTACTTC. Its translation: CAIRDRVGEQYF.

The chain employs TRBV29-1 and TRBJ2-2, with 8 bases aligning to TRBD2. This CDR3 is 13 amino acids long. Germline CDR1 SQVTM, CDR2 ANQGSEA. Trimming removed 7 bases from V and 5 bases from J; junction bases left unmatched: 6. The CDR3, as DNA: TGCAGCGCTATCGGGGGGGTAACCGGGGAGCTGTTTTTT. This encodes CSAIGGVTGELFF.

CDR3 loop: CASSGRDRGYYEQYV. In DNA, the CDR3 is TGTGCCAGCAGTGGCCGGGACAGGGGGTATTACGAGCAGTACGTC. The chain carries TRBV6-1 and TRBJ2-7; 11 nucleotides line up with TRBD1. The germline V gene encodes CDR1 MNHNS and CDR2 SASEGT. The CDR3 loop spans 15 amino acids. Trimming at V came to 4 bases and at J to 4 bases, leaving 6 bases not matched to a gene.

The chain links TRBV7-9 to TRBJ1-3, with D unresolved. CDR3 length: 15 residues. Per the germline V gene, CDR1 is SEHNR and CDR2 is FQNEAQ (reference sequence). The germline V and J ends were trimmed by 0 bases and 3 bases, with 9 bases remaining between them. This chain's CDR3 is CASSLARTGGNTIYF. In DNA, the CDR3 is TGTGCCAGCAGCTTAGCCAGGACGGGTGGAAACACCATATATTTT.

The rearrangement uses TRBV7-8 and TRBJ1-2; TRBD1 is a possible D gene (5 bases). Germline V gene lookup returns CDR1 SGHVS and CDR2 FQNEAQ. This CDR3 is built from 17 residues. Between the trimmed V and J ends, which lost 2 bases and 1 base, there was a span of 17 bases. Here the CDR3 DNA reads TGTGCCAGCAGCTTACTCCCCCCGGGGCAGATTAACTATGGCTACACCTTC. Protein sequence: CASSLLPPGQINYGYTF. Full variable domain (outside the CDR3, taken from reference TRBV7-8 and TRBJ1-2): GAGVSQSPRYKVAKRGQDVALRCDPISGHVSLFWYQQALGQGPEFLTYFQNEAQLDKSGLPSDRFFAERPEGSVSTLKIQRTQQEDSAVYLCASSLLPPGQINYGYTFGSGTRLTVV.

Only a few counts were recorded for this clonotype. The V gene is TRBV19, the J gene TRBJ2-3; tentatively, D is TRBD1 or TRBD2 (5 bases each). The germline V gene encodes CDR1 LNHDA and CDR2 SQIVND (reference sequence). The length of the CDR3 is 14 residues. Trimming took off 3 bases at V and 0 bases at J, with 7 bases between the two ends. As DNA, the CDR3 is TGTGCCAGTAGTATCGGGGCTAGCACAGATACGCAGTATTTT. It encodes CASSIGASTDTQYF. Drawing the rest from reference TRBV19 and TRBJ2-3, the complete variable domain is DGGITQSPKYLFRKEGQNVTLSCEQNLNHDAMYWYRQDPGQGLRLIYYSQIVNDFQKGDIAEGYSVSREKKESFPLTVTSAQKNPTAFYLCASSIGASTDTQYFGPGTRLTVL.

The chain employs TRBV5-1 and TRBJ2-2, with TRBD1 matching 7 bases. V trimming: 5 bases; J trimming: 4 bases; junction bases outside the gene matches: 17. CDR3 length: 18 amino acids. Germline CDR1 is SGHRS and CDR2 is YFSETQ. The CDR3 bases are TGCGCCAGCAGAACGTTGGGGACAGCGGTATTCCCCACCGGGGAGCTGTTTTTT. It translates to CASRTLGTAVFPTGELFF.

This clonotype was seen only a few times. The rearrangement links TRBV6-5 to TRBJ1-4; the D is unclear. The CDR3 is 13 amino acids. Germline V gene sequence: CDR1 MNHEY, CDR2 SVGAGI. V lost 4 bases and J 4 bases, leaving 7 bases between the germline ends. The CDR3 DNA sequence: TGTGCCAGCAGTTCCATTCGTAATGAAAAACTGTTTTTT. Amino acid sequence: CASSSIRNEKLFF.

The CDR3 bases are TGTGCCAGCAGTTACGGGGGCTCCCCACCCGGGGAGCTGTTTTTT. This codes for CASSYGGSPPGELFF. The J gene is TRBJ2-2, the V gene TRBV6-2 or TRBV6-3; perhaps TRBD1 as D (6 bases). The CDR3 covers 15 residues. The V end lost 2 bases, the J end lost 6 bases, and 13 bases lay between the germline ends. CDR1 and CDR2 from the germline V gene are MNHEY and SVGEGT.

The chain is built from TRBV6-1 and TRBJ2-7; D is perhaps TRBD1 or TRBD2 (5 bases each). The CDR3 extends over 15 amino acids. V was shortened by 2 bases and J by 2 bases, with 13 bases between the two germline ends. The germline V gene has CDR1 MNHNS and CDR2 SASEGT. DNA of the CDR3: TGTGCCAGCAGTGAACTCGACGTGGGGGCCTACGAGCAGTACGTC. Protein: CASSELDVGAYEQYV.

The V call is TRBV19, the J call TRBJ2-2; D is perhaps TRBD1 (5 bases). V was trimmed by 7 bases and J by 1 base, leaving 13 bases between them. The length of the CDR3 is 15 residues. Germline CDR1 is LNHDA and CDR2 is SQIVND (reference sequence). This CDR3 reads CASMGRDRNTGELFF. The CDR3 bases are TGTGCCAGTATGGGCCGAGACAGGAACACCGGGGAGCTGTTTTTT. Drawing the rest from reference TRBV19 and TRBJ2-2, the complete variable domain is DGGITQSPKYLFRKEGQNVTLSCEQNLNHDAMYWYRQDPGQGLRLIYYSQIVNDFQKGDIAEGYSVSREKKESFPLTVTSAQKNPTAFYLCASMGRDRNTGELFFGEGSRLTVL.

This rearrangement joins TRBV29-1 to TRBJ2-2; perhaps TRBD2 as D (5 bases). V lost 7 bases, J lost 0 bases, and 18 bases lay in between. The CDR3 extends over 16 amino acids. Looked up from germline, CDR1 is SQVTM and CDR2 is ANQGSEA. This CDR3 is CSASQPGTTNTGELFF. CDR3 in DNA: TGCAGCGCCTCACAACCGGGAACTACGAACACCGGGGAGCTGTTTTTT.

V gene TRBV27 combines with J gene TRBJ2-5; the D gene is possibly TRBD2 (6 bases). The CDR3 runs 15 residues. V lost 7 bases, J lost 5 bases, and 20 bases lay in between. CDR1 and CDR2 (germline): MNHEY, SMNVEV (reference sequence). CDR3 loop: CASTLTGGVMETQYF. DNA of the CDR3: TGTGCCAGCACTCTAACCGGGGGAGTGATGGAGACCCAGTACTTC.

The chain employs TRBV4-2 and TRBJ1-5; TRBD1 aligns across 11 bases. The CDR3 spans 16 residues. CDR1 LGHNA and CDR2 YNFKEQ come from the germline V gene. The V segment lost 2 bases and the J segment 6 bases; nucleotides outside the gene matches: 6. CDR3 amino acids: CASSQPDRGLGQPQHF. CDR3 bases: TGTGCCAGCAGCCAACCGGACAGGGGGCTCGGTCAGCCCCAGCATTTT.

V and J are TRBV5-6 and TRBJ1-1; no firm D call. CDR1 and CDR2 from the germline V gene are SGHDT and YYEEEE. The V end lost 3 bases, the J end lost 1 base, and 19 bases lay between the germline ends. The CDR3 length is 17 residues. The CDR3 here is CASSSLRTGLGNTEAFF. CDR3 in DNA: TGTGCCAGCAGCTCTTTACGGACGGGGTTAGGGAACACTGAAGCTTTCTTT.

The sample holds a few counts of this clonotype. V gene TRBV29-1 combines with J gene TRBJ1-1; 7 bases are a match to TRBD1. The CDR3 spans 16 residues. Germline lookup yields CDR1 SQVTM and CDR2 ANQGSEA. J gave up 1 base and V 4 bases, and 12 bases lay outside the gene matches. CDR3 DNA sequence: TGCAGCGTTGTAGGTGACAGGGAGAAGGGGAACACTGAAGCTTTCTTT. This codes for CSVVGDREKGNTEAFF.

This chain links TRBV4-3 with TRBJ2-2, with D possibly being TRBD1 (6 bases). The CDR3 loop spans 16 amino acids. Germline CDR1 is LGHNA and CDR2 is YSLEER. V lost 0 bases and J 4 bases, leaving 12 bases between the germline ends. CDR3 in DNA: TGCGCCAGCAGCCAAGATTGGTCACAGGGCACCGGGGAGCTGTTTTTT. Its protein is CASSQDWSQGTGELFF.

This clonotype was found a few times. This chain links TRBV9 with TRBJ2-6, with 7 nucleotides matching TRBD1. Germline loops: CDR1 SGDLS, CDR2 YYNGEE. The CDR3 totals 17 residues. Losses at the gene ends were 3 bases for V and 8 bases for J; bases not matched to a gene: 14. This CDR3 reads CASSGQRTGVTPNVLTF. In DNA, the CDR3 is TGTGCCAGCAGCGGACAGCGAACAGGGGTTACCCCCAACGTCCTGACTTTC.

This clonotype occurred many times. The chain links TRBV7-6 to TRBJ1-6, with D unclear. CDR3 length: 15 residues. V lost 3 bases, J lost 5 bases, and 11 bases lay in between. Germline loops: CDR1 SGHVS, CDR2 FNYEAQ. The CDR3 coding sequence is TGTGCCAGCAGCTTGGATGCAAGCCATAATTCACCCCTCCACTTT. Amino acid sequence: CASSLDASHNSPLHF.

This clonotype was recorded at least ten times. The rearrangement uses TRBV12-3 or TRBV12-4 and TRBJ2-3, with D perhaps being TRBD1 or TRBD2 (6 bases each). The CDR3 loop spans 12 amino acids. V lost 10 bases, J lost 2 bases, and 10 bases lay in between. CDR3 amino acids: CAMRGATDTQYF. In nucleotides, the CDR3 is TGTGCCATGAGGGGGGCCACAGATACGCAGTATTTT.

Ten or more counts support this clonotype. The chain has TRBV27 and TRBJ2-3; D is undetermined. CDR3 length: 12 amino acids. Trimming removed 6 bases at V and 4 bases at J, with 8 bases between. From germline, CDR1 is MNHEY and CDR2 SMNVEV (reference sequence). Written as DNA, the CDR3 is TGTGCCAGCAGCCGCGGCCCAGATACGCAGTATTTT. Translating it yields CASSRGPDTQYF.

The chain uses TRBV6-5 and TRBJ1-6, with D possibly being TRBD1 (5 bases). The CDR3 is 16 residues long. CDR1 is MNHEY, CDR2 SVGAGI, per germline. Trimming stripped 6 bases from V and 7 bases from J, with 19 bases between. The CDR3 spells CASSHTRQLINSPLHF. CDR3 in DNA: TGTGCCAGCAGCCATACCAGACAGCTAATCAATTCACCCCTCCACTTT.

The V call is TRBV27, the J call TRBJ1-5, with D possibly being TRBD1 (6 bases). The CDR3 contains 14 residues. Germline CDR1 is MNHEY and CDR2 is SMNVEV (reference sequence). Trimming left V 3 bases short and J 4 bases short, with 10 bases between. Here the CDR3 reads CASSFTGINQPQHF. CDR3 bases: TGTGCCAGCAGTTTCACAGGGATAAATCAGCCCCAGCATTTT.

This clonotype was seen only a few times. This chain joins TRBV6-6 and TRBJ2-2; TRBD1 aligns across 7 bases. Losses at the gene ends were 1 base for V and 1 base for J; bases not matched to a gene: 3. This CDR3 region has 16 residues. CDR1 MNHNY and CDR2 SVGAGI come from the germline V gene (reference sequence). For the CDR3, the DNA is TGTGCCAGCAGTTACTTGTGGACAGGGAACACCGGGGAGCTGTTTTTT. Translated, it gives CASSYLWTGNTGELFF.

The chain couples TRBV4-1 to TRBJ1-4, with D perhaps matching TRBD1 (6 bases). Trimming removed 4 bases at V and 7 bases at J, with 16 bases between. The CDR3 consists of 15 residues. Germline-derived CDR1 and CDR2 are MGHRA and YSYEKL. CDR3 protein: CASSPDRNNPEKLFF. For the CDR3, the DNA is TGCGCCAGCAGCCCAGACAGGAACAACCCTGAAAAACTGTTTTTT.

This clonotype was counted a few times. CDR3 coding DNA: TGTGCCAGCAGTAACCTCCCCGGGACAGACTATGGCTACACCTTC. Encoded protein: CASSNLPGTDYGYTF. The rearrangement joins TRBV27 to TRBJ1-2; 7 bases are a match to TRBD1. The CDR3 sequence is 15 residues long. Trimming at V came to 5 bases and at J to 3 bases, leaving 9 bases not matched to a gene. Germline V gene sequence: CDR1 MNHEY, CDR2 SMNVEV (reference sequence).

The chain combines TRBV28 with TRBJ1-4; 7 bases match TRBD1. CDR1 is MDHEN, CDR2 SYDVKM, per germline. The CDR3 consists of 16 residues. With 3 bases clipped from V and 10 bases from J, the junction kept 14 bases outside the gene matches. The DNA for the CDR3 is TGTGCCAGCAGTTTTCCCCGACAGGGTGGGCTTAGAAAACTGTTTTTT. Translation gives CASSFPRQGGLRKLFF. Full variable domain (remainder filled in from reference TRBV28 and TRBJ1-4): DVKVTQSSRYLVKRTGEKVFLECVQDMDHENMFWYRQDPGLGLRLIYFSYDVKMKEKGDIPEGYSVSREKKERFSLILESASTNQTSMYLCASSFPRQGGLRKLFFGSGTQLSVL.

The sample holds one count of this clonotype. The CDR3 sequence: CASSYRTQGLGETQYF. CDR3 sequence (DNA): TGTGCCAGCAGTTACAGAACACAGGGGTTGGGGGAGACCCAGTACTTC. The chain joins TRBV6-2 or TRBV6-3 to TRBJ2-5, with 7 bases matching TRBD1. The CDR3 is made up of 16 amino acids. Germline V CDR1 and CDR2: MNHEY, SVGEGT. The V and J ends lost 2 bases and 5 bases, in that order; junction bases with no gene match: 11.

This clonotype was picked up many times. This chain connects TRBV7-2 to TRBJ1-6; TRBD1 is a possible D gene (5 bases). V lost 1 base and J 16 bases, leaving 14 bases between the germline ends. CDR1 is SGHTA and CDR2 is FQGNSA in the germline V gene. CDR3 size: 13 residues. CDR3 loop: CASSLDRGTELHF. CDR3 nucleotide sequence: TGTGCCAGCAGCTTAGACCGGGGCACAGAGCTCCACTTT. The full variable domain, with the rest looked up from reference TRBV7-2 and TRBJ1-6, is GAGVSQSPSNKVTEKGKDVELRCDPISGHTALYWYRQSLGQGLEFLIYFQGNSAPDKSGLPSDRFSAERTGGSVSTLTIQRTQQEDSAVYLCASSLDRGTELHFGNGTRLTVT.